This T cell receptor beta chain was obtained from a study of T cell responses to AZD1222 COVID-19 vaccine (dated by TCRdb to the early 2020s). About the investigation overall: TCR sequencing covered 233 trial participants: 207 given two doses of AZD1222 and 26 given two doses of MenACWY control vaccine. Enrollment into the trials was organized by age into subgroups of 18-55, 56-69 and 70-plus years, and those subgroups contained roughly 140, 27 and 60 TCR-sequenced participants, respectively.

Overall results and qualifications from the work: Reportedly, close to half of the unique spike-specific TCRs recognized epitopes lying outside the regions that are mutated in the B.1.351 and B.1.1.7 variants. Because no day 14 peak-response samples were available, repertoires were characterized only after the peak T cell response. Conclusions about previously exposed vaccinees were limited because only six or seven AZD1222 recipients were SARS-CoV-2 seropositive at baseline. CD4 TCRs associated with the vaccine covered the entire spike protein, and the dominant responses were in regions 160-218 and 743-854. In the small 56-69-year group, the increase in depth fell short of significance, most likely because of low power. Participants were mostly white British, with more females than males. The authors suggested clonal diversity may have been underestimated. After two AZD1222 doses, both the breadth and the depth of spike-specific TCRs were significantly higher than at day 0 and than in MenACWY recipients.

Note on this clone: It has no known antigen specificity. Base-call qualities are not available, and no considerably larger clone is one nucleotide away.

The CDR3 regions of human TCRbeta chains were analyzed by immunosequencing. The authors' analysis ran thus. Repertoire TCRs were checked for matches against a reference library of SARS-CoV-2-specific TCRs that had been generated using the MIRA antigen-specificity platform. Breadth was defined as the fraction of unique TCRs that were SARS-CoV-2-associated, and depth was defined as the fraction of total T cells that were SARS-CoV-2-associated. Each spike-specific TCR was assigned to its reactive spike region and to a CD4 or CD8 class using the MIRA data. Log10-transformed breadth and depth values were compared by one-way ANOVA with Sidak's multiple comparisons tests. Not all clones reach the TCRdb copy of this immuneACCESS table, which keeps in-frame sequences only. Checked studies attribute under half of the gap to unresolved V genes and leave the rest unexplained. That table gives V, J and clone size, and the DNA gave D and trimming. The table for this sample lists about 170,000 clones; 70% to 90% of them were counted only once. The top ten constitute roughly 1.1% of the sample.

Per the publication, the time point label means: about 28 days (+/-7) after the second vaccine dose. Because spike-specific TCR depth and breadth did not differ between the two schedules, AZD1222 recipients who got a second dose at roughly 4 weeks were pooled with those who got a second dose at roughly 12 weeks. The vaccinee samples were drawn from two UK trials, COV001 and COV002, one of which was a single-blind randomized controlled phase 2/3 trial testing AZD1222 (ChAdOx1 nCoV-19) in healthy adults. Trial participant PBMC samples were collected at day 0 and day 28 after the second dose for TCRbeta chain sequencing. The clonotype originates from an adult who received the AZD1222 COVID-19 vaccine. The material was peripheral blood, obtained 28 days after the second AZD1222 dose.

The CDR3 region reads CASSSTSARGSPLHF. Here is the DNA: TGTGCCAGCAGCTCCACGTCGGCGCGTGGCTCACCCCTCCACTTT. The sequence is built from TRBV7-9 and TRBJ1-6; no D segment can be confidently identified. V is clipped by 4 bases and J by 10 bases, and the sequence between their germline boundaries is 17 bases long. The germline V gene encodes CDR1 SEHNR and CDR2 FQNEAQ (reference sequence). CDR3 length: 15 amino acids, cysteine to phenylalanine. Here the CDR3 DNA is all that survives: 45 bases in frame from base 1.